Following are 25 T cell receptor beta chains from one sample sequenced in a study of shared T cell receptors in the human thymus. Some clones are missing from TCRdb's copy, which holds only in-frame ones; the method was immunoSEQ multiplex PCR. There are under 850,000 clones in the sample; around 89% occur only once, and about 0.01% lies in the top ten. These sequences were also reported in another study, on human thymus T cells.

The material sequenced was thymocytes. Receptor source: a boy in the first two years of life with a congenital heart defect.

J is TRBJ2-7 and V is TRBV6-5; D possibly corresponds to TRBD2 (6 bases). CDR1 MNHEY and CDR2 SVGAGI come from the germline V gene. The CDR3 runs 15 residues. V lost 0 bases to trimming and J lost 4 bases, with 13 bases between them. DNA of the CDR3: TGTGCCAGCAGTTACTCCCGGGGGAGTGGGTACGAGCAGTACTTC. Translation: CASSYSRGSGYEQYF.

The chain joins TRBV2 to TRBJ1-5, with a tentative D call TRBD1 (6 bases). The CDR3 has 15 amino acids. V was cut by 8 bases and J by 0 bases, with 14 bases left in between. Germline V gene lookup returns CDR1 SNHLY and CDR2 FYNNEI. CDR3 in amino acids: CASGEQGDSNQPQHF. The CDR3 coding sequence is TGTGCCAGCGGCGAACAGGGCGATAGCAATCAGCCCCAGCATTTT.

This chain joins TRBV7-3 and TRBJ2-2; 11 bases are shared with TRBD2. The CDR3 has 16 amino acids. The trim removed 5 bases at V and 7 bases at J, leaving 9 bases unmatched. Germline CDR1 SGHTA, CDR2 FQGTGA. In DNA form, the CDR3 reads TGTGCCAGCAGCCAGTATACTAGCGGGAGTGTCGGGGAGCTGTTTTTT. Residues: CASSQYTSGSVGELFF.

V and J are TRBV4-1 and TRBJ2-1, with a weak D call TRBD1 (5 bases). The CDR3 consists of 16 residues. Germline values: CDR1 MGHRA, CDR2 YSYEKL. V lost 0 bases to trimming and J lost 0 bases, with 9 bases between them. CDR3 nucleotides: TGCGCCAGCAGCCAAGATCAACAGGACTCCTACAATGAGCAGTTCTTC. The encoded protein is CASSQDQQDSYNEQFF.

This chain links TRBV27 with TRBJ2-5, with 14 bases identical to TRBD2. Germline CDR1 and CDR2: MNHEY and SMNVEV (reference sequence). CDR3 length: 17 amino acids. The V and J ends lost 8 bases and 3 bases, in that order; junction bases with no gene match: 11. CDR3 sequence: CASSPLGLAGVEETQYF. Written as DNA, the CDR3 is TGTGCCAGCTCCCCATTGGGACTAGCGGGAGTAGAAGAGACCCAGTACTTC.

This chain connects TRBV12-5 to TRBJ2-3, with D possibly being TRBD1 (5 bases). V was trimmed by 0 bases and J by 3 bases, leaving 13 bases between them. This CDR3 is 16 amino acids long. CDR1 is LGHNT, CDR2 FRNRAP, per germline. The DNA of the CDR3 is TGTGCTAGTGGTTTGGTCGTAGGGGAAGGGACAGATACGCAGTATTTT. Protein product: CASGLVVGEGTDTQYF.

This rearrangement joins TRBV11-2 to TRBJ2-3; no definite D call. The CDR3 runs 12 residues. Trimming took off 4 bases at V and 6 bases at J, with 8 bases between the two ends. Germline V CDR1 and CDR2: SGHAT, FQNNGV. The CDR3 DNA is TGTGCCAGCAGCTCCAACTCGGATACGCAGTATTTT. This gives the protein CASSSNSDTQYF. Using reference TRBV11-2 and TRBJ2-3 for the parts outside the CDR3, the full variable domain is EAGVAQSPRYKIIEKRQSVAFWCNPISGHATLYWYQQILGQGPKLLIQFQNNGVVDDSQLPKDRFSAERLKGVDSTLKIQPAKLEDSAVYLCASSSNSDTQYFGPGTRLTVL.

The chain joins TRBV5-6 to TRBJ1-2, with 7 bases matching TRBD1. Germline CDR1 is SGHDT and CDR2 is YYEEEE. V trimming: 3 bases; J trimming: 8 bases; junction bases outside the gene matches: 7. This CDR3 contains 13 residues. The CDR3 sequence: CASSSTGVGGYTF. CDR3 coding DNA: TGTGCCAGCAGCTCAACAGGGGTTGGAGGCTACACCTTC.

V gene TRBV15 combines with J gene TRBJ2-7, with no clear D. The V end lost 2 bases, the J end lost 5 bases, and 19 bases lay between the germline ends. The length of the CDR3 is 16 residues. CDR1 LNHNV and CDR2 YYDKDF come from the germline V gene (reference sequence). In nucleotides, the CDR3 is TGTGCCACCAGCAGAATCCGACTGACCAGCTTCCACGAGCAGTACTTC. Its protein product is CATSRIRLTSFHEQYF. The variable domain in full, with the rest retrieved from reference TRBV15 and TRBJ2-7, is DAMVIQNPRYQVTQFGKPVTLSCSQTLNHNVMYWYQQKSSQAPKLLFHYYDKDFNNEADTPDNFQSRRPNTSFCFLDIRSPGLGDTAMYLCATSRIRLTSFHEQYFGPGTRLTVT.

The gene calls are TRBV19 and TRBJ2-7, with 10 bases aligning to TRBD2. Germline V gene sequence: CDR1 LNHDA, CDR2 SQIVND (reference sequence). The CDR3 has 17 amino acids. The junction had 8 bases not matched to a gene; V was cut back by 1 base and J by 2 bases. The CDR3 loop reads CASSIGPSGSHPYEQYF. The DNA for the CDR3 is TGTGCCAGTAGTATAGGCCCTAGCGGGAGCCATCCCTACGAGCAGTACTTC.

This clone was counted a single time. This sequence joins TRBV27 and TRBJ2-7; 7 bases are a match to TRBD1. V trimming: 1 base; J trimming: 0 bases; junction bases outside the gene matches: 3. The CDR3 extends over 15 amino acids. CDR1 and CDR2 (germline): MNHEY, SMNVEV (reference sequence). The CDR3 nucleotides read TGTGCCAGCAGTTTATTGACAGGGAGCTCCTACGAGCAGTACTTC. This codes for CASSLLTGSSYEQYF.

The genes are TRBV13 and TRBJ2-7; 7 bases map to TRBD2. CDR1 and CDR2 from the germline V gene are PRHDT and FYEKMQ (reference sequence). V shed 2 bases, J shed 4 bases, and the junction held 14 bases outside the gene matches. The CDR3 has 17 amino acids. The CDR3 is CASSLLPRTRLVYEQYF. CDR3 DNA: TGTGCCAGCAGCTTACTCCCCCGGACTAGGCTCGTATACGAGCAGTACTTC.

This clone was counted a few times. This rearrangement joins TRBV5-8 to TRBJ1-4, with no clear D. In germline, CDR1 is SGHTS, CDR2 YDEGEE. The CDR3 is made up of 15 amino acids. The ends were cut back, 4 bases at V and 8 bases at J, with 18 bases in the middle. CDR3 nucleotide sequence: TGTGCCAGCAGCCCCCGGGAAGTTGGGCGGGAAAAACTGTTTTTT. Its protein is CASSPREVGREKLFF.

This chain joins TRBV29-1 and TRBJ2-3, with TRBD1 identical over 7 bases. The V gene's germline CDR1 is SQVTM and CDR2 ANQGSEA. CDR3 length: 12 residues. J gave up 2 bases and V 8 bases, and 4 bases lay outside the gene matches. CDR3: CSKQGNTDTQYF. Here the CDR3 DNA reads TGCAGCAAACAGGGGAACACAGATACGCAGTATTTT.

The gene calls are TRBV12-5 and TRBJ2-7; TRBD2 aligns across 12 bases. V lost 5 bases and J lost 4; bases outside the gene matches: 6. Germline lookup yields CDR1 LGHNT and CDR2 FRNRAP. The CDR3 sequence is 15 residues long. CDR3 region: CASGHPTSGSYEQYF. Written as DNA, the CDR3 is TGTGCTAGTGGTCATCCGACTAGCGGGAGTTACGAGCAGTACTTC.

The chain carries TRBV4-3 and TRBJ1-2; D gene uncertain. CDR3 length: 17 residues. Trimming stripped 3 bases from V and 3 bases from J, with 20 bases between. Germline V gene sequence: CDR1 LGHNA, CDR2 YSLEER. In DNA, the CDR3 is TGCGCCAGCAGCCAGGCTCGCGGACGGCAGAGGGACTATGGCTACACCTTC. It encodes CASSQARGRQRDYGYTF.

This chain connects TRBV18 to TRBJ2-5, with TRBD2 matching 7 bases. Germline CDR1 is KGHSH and CDR2 is LQKENI. The CDR3 is made up of 14 amino acids. The trim removed 3 bases at V and 5 bases at J, leaving 6 bases unmatched. As DNA, the CDR3 is TGTGCCAGCTCACCGGCTAGCGGAGGGGAGACCCAGTACTTC. Its protein is CASSPASGGETQYF.

The J gene is TRBJ2-1, the V gene TRBV4-3, with TRBD1 matching over 10 bases. This CDR3 contains 19 residues. V dropped 0 bases and J dropped 1; count of bases not matched to a gene: 9. The germline V gene encodes CDR1 LGHNA and CDR2 YSLEER. CDR3 nucleotides: TGCGCCAGCAGCCAAGATCTGGGACAGGGGACAGGGTCCTACAATGAGCAGTTCTTC. Protein sequence: CASSQDLGQGTGSYNEQFF.

The V and J genes are TRBV4-1 and TRBJ1-1; 7 nucleotides match TRBD1. V was clipped by 3 bases and J by 0 bases; unmatched bases: 7. CDR3 size: 16 residues. The germline CDR1 and CDR2 sequences are MGHRA and YSYEKL. As DNA, the CDR3 is TGCGCCAGCAGCCACCGGACAGGCTCCATGAACACTGAAGCTTTCTTT. Translating gives CASSHRTGSMNTEAFF.

This chain joins TRBV28 and TRBJ2-4, with D tentatively TRBD2 (5 bases). Germline V CDR1 and CDR2: MDHEN, SYDVKM. V dropped 4 bases and J dropped 1 base, with 14 bases sitting between them. The CDR3 has 16 amino acids. The CDR3, as DNA: TGTGCCAGCAGTTGGGTGGGCCGAGGGGCCAAAAACATTCAGTACTTC. It codes for CASSWVGRGAKNIQYF.

This clone occurred once. The V call is TRBV6-1, the J call TRBJ2-7, with 9 positions matching TRBD2. J gave up 1 base and V 8 bases, and 9 bases lay outside the gene matches. CDR1 is MNHNS and CDR2 is SASEGT in the germline V gene. This CDR3 has 15 residues. CDR3 DNA: TGTGCCAGCGTCCGGACTAGCGTACTTTCCTACGAGCAGTACTTC. It encodes CASVRTSVLSYEQYF.

This clone appeared a few times. The chain carries TRBV28 and TRBJ1-5; 8 bases fit TRBD1. V lost 2 bases, J lost 6 bases, and 0 bases stayed unmatched. Germline assignment: CDR1 MDHEN and CDR2 SYDVKM. This CDR3 is built from 13 residues. The CDR3 protein is CASSLTGGQPQHF. The DNA of the CDR3 is TGTGCCAGCAGTTTAACAGGGGGTCAGCCCCAGCATTTT.

DNA for the CDR3: TGCGCCAGCAGCCAAGATCGGGGAGTCGGGGATTACGAGCAGTACTTC. Its translation: CASSQDRGVGDYEQYF. The chain carries TRBV4-3 and TRBJ2-7, with D possibly being TRBD2 (5 bases). The CDR3 runs 16 residues. Per germline, CDR1 LGHNA and CDR2 YSLEER. Trimming cost V 0 bases and J 4 bases, with 16 bases left between them.

The V and J genes are TRBV14 and TRBJ2-3; 10 nucleotides match TRBD2. J was trimmed by 0 bases and V by 4 bases; bases with no gene match: 4. CDR1 SGHDN and CDR2 FVKESK come from the germline V gene. This CDR3 comprises 16 residues. CDR3 in amino acids: CASSPETSGSTDTQYF. The DNA for the CDR3 is TGTGCCAGCAGCCCAGAGACTAGCGGGAGCACAGATACGCAGTATTTT.

The chain recombines TRBV14 with TRBJ1-1; D not resolved. With 0 bases removed from V and 6 bases from J, the gap between germline ends came to 8 bases. Germline V gives CDR1 SGHDN, CDR2 FVKESK. The CDR3 spans 13 residues. The CDR3 nucleotides are TGTGCCAGCAGCCAAGAACGGGGTTCTGAAGCTTTCTTT. This encodes CASSQERGSEAFF.